The 16 T cell receptor beta chains below come from one sample, sequenced in a study of CD8+CD57+ T cells in acquired aplastic anemia. Previously, flow cytometry had revealed CD8+CD57+ cell expansion in the patients chosen for sequencing. The TCR beta profiling, which covered VDJ combination and CDR3 sequence, was carried out using genomic DNA as the template. MiXCR was run by TCRdb on the reads, yielding one entry per CDR3 protein. Of approximately 150,000 distinct CDR3 sequences listed, 40% to 50% were seen once; the top ten hold around 1.1%. Sequences were obtained from sorted CD4+, CD8+, or CD8+CD57+ T cells (not recorded which) from PBMCs. These receptors all stem from a human donor with aplastic anemia.

This chain connects TRBV4-2 to TRBJ2-1; 12 nucleotides align to TRBD1. The V gene end was trimmed by 3 bases and the J gene end by 5 bases; junction bases not matched to a gene: 5. The CDR3 has 16 amino acids. Germline lookup yields CDR1 LGHNA and CDR2 YNFKEQ. The CDR3 nucleotides are TGTGCCAGCAGCCAGATGCGGGACAGGGGGCACAATGAGCAGTTCTTC. Translated: CASSQMRDRGHNEQFF.

This clonotype was seen ten or more times. V gene TRBV2 combines with J gene TRBJ1-2; 7 nucleotides match TRBD1. CDR1 is SNHLY, CDR2 FYNNEI, per germline. Trimming cost V 6 bases and J 5 bases; bases outside gene matches: 15. There are 16 residues in the CDR3. CDR3 in amino acids: CASRKETGIGGYGYTF. The CDR3 DNA is TGTGCCAGCAGGAAAGAGACAGGGATAGGCGGGTATGGCTACACCTTC.

This clonotype was found once. The chain uses TRBV7-9 and TRBJ2-2, with D unclear. CDR1 and CDR2 (germline): SEHNR, FQNEAQ (reference sequence). V was pared by 0 bases and J by 6 bases, with 2 bases between. The CDR3 is made up of 12 amino acids. The CDR3 sequence: CASSLASGELFF. The CDR3 region has the DNA TGTGCCAGCAGCTTAGCCTCCGGGGAGCTGTTTTTT.

There are a few counts of this clonotype. J is TRBJ1-6 and V is TRBV7-7; D unclear. Germline assignment: CDR1 SSHAT and CDR2 FNYEAQ (reference sequence). This CDR3 has 13 residues. V was cut by 5 bases and J by 11 bases, with 13 bases left in between. The CDR3, as DNA: TGTGCCAGCAGCATGACCCTAACGGCACCCCTCCACTTT. Protein: CASSMTLTAPLHF.

This clonotype was picked up many times. V and J are TRBV9 and TRBJ1-3, with 8 bases lining up with TRBD1. Germline V CDR1 and CDR2: SGDLS, YYNGEE. The CDR3 has 15 residues. Unmatched junction bases numbered 3, after V lost 4 bases and J lost 0 bases. The CDR3 DNA sequence: TGTGCCAGCAGCTTGGGACAGGCCTCTGGAAACACCATATATTTT. Its protein product is CASSLGQASGNTIYF.

This clonotype was seen only a few times. This chain joins TRBV2 and TRBJ2-7; D possibly corresponds to TRBD1 (6 bases). Trimming cost V 3 bases and J 1 base, with 10 bases left between them. CDR3 length: 14 residues. Per germline, CDR1 SNHLY and CDR2 FYNNEI. The CDR3, as DNA: TGTGCCAGCAGTGAGCAGGGGAATTCCTACGAGCAGTACTTC. This translates into CASSEQGNSYEQYF.

This chain links TRBV12-3 or TRBV12-4 with TRBJ2-3, with 8 bases aligning to TRBD2. CDR3 length equals 17 residues. V was pared by 3 bases and J by 3 bases, with 11 bases of the junction left unmatched. The CDR3, as DNA: TGTGCCAGCAGTTTGTTTCGTCAGGGACTAGGTACAGATACGCAGTATTTT. It is translated as CASSLFRQGLGTDTQYF.

This clonotype has ten or more counts. The rearrangement uses TRBV29-1 and TRBJ1-1; D remains unclear. The CDR3 has 13 residues. V was shortened by 5 bases and J by 2 bases, with 12 bases between the two germline ends. Germline-derived CDR1 and CDR2 are SQVTM and ANQGSEA. The chain's CDR3 is CSVSETPNTEAFF. As DNA, the CDR3 is TGCAGCGTTAGTGAGACACCTAACACTGAAGCTTTCTTT. Complete variable domain (other parts from reference TRBV29-1 and TRBJ1-1): SAVISQKPSRDICQRGTSLTIQCQVDSQVTMMFWYRQQPGQSLTLIATANQGSEATYESGFVIDKFPISRPNLTFSTLTVSNMSPEDSSIYLCSVSETPNTEAFFGQGTRLTVV.

The chain recombines TRBV10-3 with TRBJ1-5; D is undetermined. The CDR3 extends over 11 amino acids. Germline assignment: CDR1 ENHRY and CDR2 SYGVKD. Between the trimmed V and J ends, which lost 9 bases and 7 bases, there was a span of 10 bases. CDR3 residues: CAMGNGQPQHF. CDR3 coding DNA: TGTGCCATGGGGAATGGGCAGCCCCAGCATTTT.

This clonotype has at least ten counts. As DNA, the CDR3 is TGTGCCAGCAGTTCGAGGGGGGCGGGAGGGGAGCTGTTTTTT. Translating it yields CASSSRGAGGELFF. The chain combines TRBV12-3 or TRBV12-4 with TRBJ2-2; D is possibly TRBD1 or TRBD2 (6 bases each). The CDR3 runs to 14 residues. V was trimmed by 4 bases and J by 8 bases, leaving 14 bases between them.

The chain combines TRBV7-2 with TRBJ1-6, with D hard to call. Trimming took 5 bases from V and 16 from J, leaving 18 bases between them. Germline-derived CDR1 and CDR2 are SGHTA and FQGNSA. The CDR3 is 13 residues long. The CDR3 loop reads CASSHDNWGGLHF. The CDR3 DNA reads as TGTGCCAGCAGCCACGACAATTGGGGAGGACTCCACTTT.

This chain uses TRBV2 with TRBJ2-3, with D perhaps assigned TRBD1 or TRBD2 (5 bases each). V gave up 2 bases and J gave up 10 bases, with 10 bases separating them. Germline V lookup: CDR1 SNHLY, CDR2 FYNNEI. The CDR3 runs 12 residues. In DNA form, the CDR3 reads TGTGCCAGCAGTGAACGGGACCCGGCGCAGTATTTT. Amino acids: CASSERDPAQYF.

This clonotype has at least ten counts. This chain connects TRBV6-4 to TRBJ1-5; 9 nucleotides agree with TRBD1. Germline V CDR1 and CDR2: MRHNA, SNTAGT. This CDR3 contains 13 residues. The trim removed 9 bases at V and 2 bases at J, leaving 2 bases unmatched. As DNA, the CDR3 is TGTGCCAGGACAGGGGGTGGCAATCAGCCCCAGCATTTT. Translation gives CARTGGGNQPQHF.

This clonotype was seen only a few times. The J gene is TRBJ2-7, the V gene TRBV24-1; 10 positions match TRBD1. Germline CDR1 and CDR2: KGHDR and SFDVKD. The CDR3 sequence is 15 residues long. V shed 4 bases and J 5 bases; nucleotides not matched to a gene: 7. CDR3 residues: CATSEAGTGVHEQYF. CDR3 coding DNA: TGTGCCACCAGTGAAGCCGGGACAGGGGTACACGAGCAGTACTTC.

The CDR3 coding sequence is TGCAGCGTGACAGGAGGACAGGAGCAGTACTTC. This gives the protein CSVTGGQEQYF. This chain uses TRBV29-1 with TRBJ2-7; a weak D match, TRBD1 (6 bases). Deletions cut 6 bases from V and 7 bases from J, with 13 bases between. The CDR3 is 11 residues long. CDR1 is SQVTM and CDR2 is ANQGSEA in the germline V gene.

V and J are TRBV7-2 and TRBJ2-3; no firm D call. Germline values: CDR1 SGHTA, CDR2 FQGNSA. This CDR3 has 12 residues. V was pared by 4 bases and J by 6 bases, with 8 bases between. CDR3: CASSYATDTQYF. DNA for the CDR3: TGTGCCAGCAGCTACGCCACCGATACGCAGTATTTT.